The clone carrying this T cell receptor beta chain occurred a few times. The data were produced by immunoSEQ multiplex PCR, yet TCRdb's version contains in-frame clones alone and is incomplete. The sample carries roughly 320,000 clones, 85% to 90% recorded once. Patients at the Seattle site were enrolled during active infection and followed longitudinally. The sample comes from a study of blood T cell repertoires in COVID-19. In the study overall: COVID-19 samples collected from the United States, Italy and Spain covered acute and convalescent phases. PBMCs, B-cell-depleted T cells, or T cells were the source of the cDNA or gDNA that made up the material.

Deletions cut 7 bases from V and 2 bases from J, with 21 bases between. CDR1 and CDR2 from the germline V gene are SGHRS and YFSETQ. This CDR3 is 16 amino acids long. Material for sequencing was peripheral blood. V is TRBV5-1 and J is TRBJ2-5; possible D gene TRBD2, 6 bases. This TCR derives from a woman aged 50 to 60 with COVID-19, enrolled during active disease. CDR3: CASRPILAKAQETQYF. CDR3 DNA sequence: TGCGCCAGCCGACCAATTCTAGCGAAAGCACAAGAGACCCAGTACTTC.